This T cell receptor beta chain was identified in a study of CD8 T cells in Susac syndrome. Whole-study results and caveats: The study's TCR sequencing and HLA analysis covered a relatively small number of individuals, and the study acknowledged this.

Between the trimmed V and J ends, which lost 1 base and 8 bases, there was a span of 11 bases. This CDR3 contains 13 residues. Germline CDR1 reads SGHTA; CDR2 reads FQGTGA. RNA in amounts of roughly 0.5 to 1 ug was reverse transcribed with random hexamers. The TCR beta CDR3 was amplified by immunoSEQ multiplex PCR across 54 Vbeta, 13 Jbeta. Each CDR3 protein gets one entry after TCRdb re-called the immunoSEQ multiplex PCR reads with MiXCR. There are approximately 160,000 distinct CDR3 sequences in the sample; 85% to 95% occur only once, and about 0.14% lies in the top ten. Sequencing of TCR beta, carried out with a high-throughput approach, was applied to CD8+ and CD4+ T cells from the blood. Negative isolation was applied to CD8+ and CD4+ T cells, and FACS enrichment was applied to TEMRA cells. Comments on this clonotype: Its antigen is still unknown.

The J gene is TRBJ1-2, the V gene TRBV7-3; D gene unclear. The sample taken for sequencing was CD4+ T cells from PBMCs. The TCR sequence derives from a human donor in good health. CDR3 region: CASSLRGFGGYTF. Here the CDR3 DNA reads TGTGCCAGCAGCTTAAGAGGGTTCGGAGGCTACACCTTC.